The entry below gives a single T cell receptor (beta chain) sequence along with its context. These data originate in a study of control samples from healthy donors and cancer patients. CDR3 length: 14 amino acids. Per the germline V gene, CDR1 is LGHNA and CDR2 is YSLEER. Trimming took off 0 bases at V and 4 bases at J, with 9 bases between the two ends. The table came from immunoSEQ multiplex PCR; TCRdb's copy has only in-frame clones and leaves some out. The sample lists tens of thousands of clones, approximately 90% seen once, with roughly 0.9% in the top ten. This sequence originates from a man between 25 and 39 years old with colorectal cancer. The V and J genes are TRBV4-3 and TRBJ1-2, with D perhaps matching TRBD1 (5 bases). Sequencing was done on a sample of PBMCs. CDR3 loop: CASSQEWGSYGYTF. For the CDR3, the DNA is TGCGCCAGCAGCCAAGAATGGGGGTCCTATGGCTACACCTTC.